A selection of T cell receptor beta chains follows, all from one sample in a study of shared T cell receptors in the human thymus. The assay was immunoSEQ multiplex PCR, and TCRdb's table has in-frame clones only and misses some. The table includes over 650,000 clones, around 87% detected once. These same data were also listed under a study on human thymus T cells.

The sample was thymocytes. The receptor set was obtained from a boy under three years old with a congenital heart defect. CDR3s include the opening cysteine and the closing phenylalanine or tryptophan. Fields, in order: CDR3 length, V gene, clone size, D gene, J gene, CDR3 DNA, CDR3 protein. The D gene is left open where the match is weak. The size field is filled for only some rows; it gives once, few, many or a size class.

>16|TRBV18|NA|NA|TRBJ2-5
TGTGCCAGCTCATCCCGGTCAGGTAGGGGGCAAGAGACCCAGTACTTC
CASSSRSGRGQETQYF
>14|TRBV15|NA|NA|TRBJ1-2
TGTGCCACCAGCAGGGGACTCCCAAACTATGGCTACACCTTC
CATSRGLPNYGYTF
>14|TRBV28|few|NA|TRBJ1-3
TGTGCCAGCCACCACCCACCGGAGGGAAACACCATATATTTT
CASHHPPEGNTIYF
>15|TRBV11-2|NA|NA|TRBJ2-7
TGTGCCAGCAGCTTAGATTTTGGCGGGTACTACGAGCAGTACTTC
CASSLDFGGYYEQYF
>17|TRBV4-2|NA|NA|TRBJ1-3
TGTGCCAGCAGCCAAGAGGTGGGGGGTCACTCTGGAAACACCATATATTTT
CASSQEVGGHSGNTIYF
>14|TRBV7-8|NA|TRBD1|TRBJ1-5
TGTGCCAGCAGCTGGGCAGGGGGCGTTCAGCCCCAGCATTTT
CASSWAGGVQPQHF
>16|TRBV4-2|NA|TRBD2|TRBJ2-3
TGTGCCAGCAGCCAAGCACCGGGGGGTGGCACAGATACGCAGTATTTT
CASSQAPGGGTDTQYF
>16|TRBV4-3|NA|TRBD1|TRBJ1-1
TGCGCCAGCAGCCAAGAGGGGGTAACAGGGGACACTGAAGCTTTCTTT
CASSQEGVTGDTEAFF
>18|TRBV15|NA|TRBD1|TRBJ1-2
TGTGCCACCAGCAGAGATCCGGGGACAGGGGATGTAACGGGTGGCTACACCTTC
CATSRDPGTGDVTGGYTF
>15|TRBV19|NA|TRBD2|TRBJ2-2
TGTGCCAGTAGTATGGCGGGAGATGGCACCGGGGAGCTGTTTTTT
CASSMAGDGTGELFF
>16|TRBV18|NA|NA|TRBJ2-1
TGTGCCAGCTCACCACCCCCTAGCGAGATCTACAATGAGCAGTTCTTC
CASSPPPSEIYNEQFF